These 29 T cell receptor beta chains originate from one sample sequenced in a study of OX40 agonist ivuxolimab in advanced cancers. Clones were sequenced by immunoSEQ multiplex PCR, and TCRdb holds only the in-frame ones, with some missing. The table lists 65,000 to 70,000 clones, about 82% of them singletons, with 11% in the top ten. The source was CD4+ or CD8+ T cells sorted from blood, collected in a trial of the OX40 agonist ivuxolimab. The origin of the receptors is an adult with an advanced solid tumor such as melanoma, head and neck, liver or kidney cancer.

The gene calls are TRBV28 and TRBJ2-7, with 10 bases aligning to TRBD1. The germline V gene has CDR1 MDHEN and CDR2 SYDVKM. V was pared by 4 bases and J by 1 base, with 10 bases of the junction left unmatched. The CDR3 has 17 amino acids. The CDR3 DNA reads TGTGCCAGCAGTTCATTAACCGGGACAGGGGTTTCCTACGAGCAGTACTTC. Residues: CASSSLTGTGVSYEQYF.

CDR3 in DNA: TGTGCCAGCTCACCAGGGGCTAGCACAGATACGCAGTATTTT. It encodes CASSPGASTDTQYF. The genes are TRBV18 and TRBJ2-3, with D perhaps matching TRBD1 (5 bases). This CDR3 has 14 amino acids. Trimming removed 2 bases at V and 0 bases at J, with 6 bases between. Germline values: CDR1 KGHSH, CDR2 LQKENI.

The J gene is TRBJ2-7, the V gene TRBV7-2; tentative D call: TRBD1 (5 bases). Germline CDR1 reads SGHTA; CDR2 reads FQGNSA. The V and J ends lost 1 base and 5 bases respectively, with 6 bases between them. This CDR3 is 12 amino acids long. This CDR3 reads CASSLEGDEQYF. The CDR3 DNA reads TGTGCCAGCAGCTTAGAAGGGGACGAGCAGTACTTC.

By share, this clone ranks as medium-sized. The chain carries TRBV5-8 and TRBJ1-5; D not resolved. Trimming cost V 6 bases and J 0 bases, with 13 bases left between them. Germline V gives CDR1 SGHTS, CDR2 YDEGEE. CDR3 length equals 15 residues. CDR3 in DNA: TGTGCCAGCACGAACGGAATTCTTAGCAATCAGCCCCAGCATTTT. Translation gives CASTNGILSNQPQHF.

The J gene is TRBJ2-6, the V gene TRBV5-4, with D maybe TRBD1 (5 bases). CDR1 and CDR2 from the germline V gene are SGHNT and YYREEE (reference sequence). This CDR3 region has 15 residues. Trimming stripped 2 bases from V and 0 bases from J, with 6 bases between. CDR3 loop: CASSFQGSGANVLTF. As DNA, the CDR3 is TGTGCCAGCAGCTTCCAGGGCTCTGGGGCCAACGTCCTGACTTTC.

This chain links TRBV5-1 with TRBJ1-1, with TRBD1 identical over 7 bases. Trimming removed 3 bases from V and 0 bases from J; junction bases left unmatched: 5. The CDR3 runs to 15 residues. CDR1 SGHRS and CDR2 YFSETQ come from the germline V gene. For the CDR3, the DNA is TGCGCCAGCAGCTCATCCGGGACAGTGAACACTGAAGCTTTCTTT. Its translation is CASSSSGTVNTEAFF.

The chain is built from TRBV12-5 and TRBJ2-3; TRBD1 or TRBD2 may be the D gene (5 bases each). Trimming removed 5 bases from V and 0 bases from J, with 15 bases in between. The length of the CDR3 is 16 residues. Germline-derived CDR1 and CDR2 are LGHNT and FRNRAP. CDR3 nucleotide sequence: TGTGCTAGTGGTACCCTCGAGGGGCTCAGCACAGATACGCAGTATTTT. Translation gives CASGTLEGLSTDTQYF.

This sequence joins TRBV30 and TRBJ1-5; D not resolved. CDR1 is GTSNPN, CDR2 SVGIG, per germline (reference sequence). Between the trimmed V and J ends, which lost 5 bases and 2 bases, there was a span of 13 bases. The CDR3 consists of 14 residues. The CDR3 nucleotides read TGTGCCTGGGCTCGGACGTATGGCAATCAGCCCCAGCATTTT. Its translation: CAWARTYGNQPQHF.

The CDR3 DNA reads as TGTGCCAGCAGCTCAACCGGGACAGGGAGAAATGGCTACACCTTC. Translation: CASSSTGTGRNGYTF. This chain uses TRBV28 with TRBJ1-2, with 9 nucleotides matching TRBD1. The CDR3 covers 15 residues. With V trimmed by 6 bases and J by 6 bases, 11 bases remained unmatched. Germline CDR1 is MDHEN and CDR2 is SYDVKM.

The chain links TRBV19 to TRBJ2-5, with D possibly matching TRBD1 (6 bases). Germline-derived CDR1 and CDR2 are LNHDA and SQIVND (reference sequence). The CDR3 loop spans 14 amino acids. Trimming took 5 bases from V and 3 from J, leaving 13 bases between them. DNA of the CDR3: TGTGCCAGTAGTGTCCACAGGGATAAAGAGACCCAGTACTTC. Its protein product is CASSVHRDKETQYF.

V usage is TRBV6-6 and J usage is TRBJ2-1; 14 bases agree with TRBD2. In germline, CDR1 is MNHNY, CDR2 SVGAGI (reference sequence). Germline trimming cut 4 bases from V and 9 bases from J; bases unmatched to any gene: 5. This CDR3 contains 15 residues. The CDR3 sequence is CASSSRLAGGSEQFF. The CDR3 nucleotides read TGTGCCAGCAGTTCCCGACTAGCGGGAGGGAGTGAGCAGTTCTTC.

The chain recombines TRBV7-9 with TRBJ2-3; D ambiguous. The CDR3 runs to 13 residues. Trimming stripped 5 bases from V and 4 bases from J, with 10 bases between. Germline V lookup: CDR1 SEHNR, CDR2 FQNEAQ (reference sequence). The CDR3 DNA is TGTGCCAGCAGCGCCCCCCTTTCAGATACGCAGTATTTT. This encodes CASSAPLSDTQYF.

The genes are TRBV7-9 and TRBJ2-2; tentative D call: TRBD2 (6 bases). Germline loops: CDR1 SEHNR, CDR2 FQNEAQ (reference sequence). The CDR3 has 16 residues. V dropped 6 bases and J dropped 6 bases, with 20 bases sitting between them. The CDR3 nucleotides read TGTGCCAGCAGTTATCTCGCGGGGTTTTCCTCCGGGGAGCTGTTTTTT. This encodes CASSYLAGFSSGELFF. Together with reference TRBV7-9 and TRBJ2-2, the CDR3 gives the full variable domain: DTGVSQNPRHKITKRGQNVTFRCDPISEHNRLYWYRQTLGQGPEFLTYFQNEAQLEKSRLLSDRFSAERPKGSFSTLEIQRTEQGDSAMYLCASSYLAGFSSGELFFGEGSRLTVL.

The V call is TRBV9, the J call TRBJ2-5, with D perhaps TRBD1 (6 bases). V was trimmed by 4 bases and J by 2 bases, leaving 12 bases between them. Germline-derived CDR1 and CDR2 are SGDLS and YYNGEE. CDR3 size: 14 residues. CDR3 protein: CASSSLDSQETQYF. The CDR3 bases are TGTGCCAGCAGCTCATTGGACAGTCAAGAGACCCAGTACTTC. Using reference TRBV9 and TRBJ2-5 for the parts outside the CDR3, the full variable domain is DSGVTQTPKHLITATGQRVTLRCSPRSGDLSVYWYQQSLDQGLQFLIQYYNGEERAKGNILERFSAQQFPDLHSELNLSSLELGDSALYFCASSSLDSQETQYFGPGTRLLVL.

This chain connects TRBV7-9 to TRBJ1-1; no clear D. The germline gives CDR1 SEHNR, CDR2 FQNEAQ (reference sequence). The CDR3 totals 13 residues. Trimming removed 1 base at V and 1 base at J, with 4 bases between. CDR3 nucleotides: TGTGCCAGCAGCTTAGGGGAGAACACTGAAGCTTTCTTT. It encodes CASSLGENTEAFF.

The chain combines TRBV7-2 with TRBJ1-1; no clear D. The CDR3 is 13 residues long. CDR1 and CDR2 from the germline V gene are SGHTA and FQGNSA. The germline V and J ends were trimmed by 4 bases and 0 bases, with 6 bases remaining between them. CDR3 DNA sequence: TGTGCCAGCAGCTATAACGTGAACACTGAAGCTTTCTTT. It yields the protein CASSYNVNTEAFF.

The rearrangement links TRBV28 to TRBJ2-6; no reliable D call. The germline V gene has CDR1 MDHEN and CDR2 SYDVKM. The germline V and J ends were trimmed by 7 bases and 4 bases, with 2 bases remaining between them. The CDR3 is made up of 11 amino acids. CDR3 coding DNA: TGTGCCAGCAACGGGGCCAACGTCCTGACTTTC. Its translation: CASNGANVLTF.

The rearrangement links TRBV6-6 to TRBJ2-5; 9 bases are shared with TRBD2. J lost 4 bases, V lost 7 bases, and 13 bases had no gene match. CDR3 length: 16 amino acids. Germline V gene sequence: CDR1 MNHNY, CDR2 SVGAGI (reference sequence). The CDR3 here is CASTSEGSGRIETQYF. The CDR3 nucleotides read TGTGCCAGCACTTCGGAAGGCAGCGGGAGGATAGAGACCCAGTACTTC.

The J gene is TRBJ2-2, the V gene TRBV5-1; maybe TRBD2 (6 bases). Germline V gene lookup returns CDR1 SGHRS and CDR2 YFSETQ. The CDR3 has 16 amino acids. Between the trimmed V and J ends, which lost 0 bases and 5 bases, there was a span of 14 bases. The CDR3 reads CASSLGVGGWTGELFF. In DNA, the CDR3 is TGCGCCAGCAGCTTGGGTGTCGGGGGTTGGACCGGGGAGCTGTTTTTT. Filled out from reference TRBV5-1 and TRBJ2-2, the complete variable domain reads KAGVTQTPRYLIKTRGQQVTLSCSPISGHRSVSWYQQTPGQGLQFLFEYFSETQRNKGNFPGRFSGRQFSNSRSEMNVSTLELGDSALYLCASSLGVGGWTGELFFGEGSRLTVL.

The chain is built from TRBV6-1 and TRBJ1-4; D perhaps matches TRBD1 (6 bases). Germline V CDR1 and CDR2: MNHNS, SASEGT. V dropped 8 bases and J dropped 9 bases, with 16 bases sitting between them. The CDR3 spans 13 residues. CDR3 sequence: CASQGGGKKKLFF. DNA of the CDR3: TGTGCCAGCCAGGGAGGGGGAAAGAAAAAACTGTTTTTT.

The rearrangement joins TRBV5-5 to TRBJ2-2, with D perhaps matching TRBD1 (6 bases). Germline CDR1 and CDR2: SGHKS and YYEKEE (reference sequence). There are 15 residues in the CDR3. Trimming took off 5 bases at V and 4 bases at J, with 15 bases between the two ends. The CDR3 is CASRLGHVITGELFF. In DNA form, the CDR3 reads TGTGCCAGCAGACTGGGACACGTCATCACCGGGGAGCTGTTTTTT.

The chain links TRBV20-1 to TRBJ1-1; D gene ambiguous. V was clipped by 3 bases and J by 5 bases, with 7 bases between them. CDR1 DFQATT and CDR2 SNEGSKA come from the germline V gene (reference sequence). The CDR3 has 11 amino acids. The CDR3 sequence is CSARGKTEAFF. CDR3 bases: TGCAGTGCTAGGGGGAAAACTGAAGCTTTCTTT.

This clone came up a few times. The V and J genes are TRBV2 and TRBJ1-4, with TRBD1 matching over 8 bases. With V trimmed by 5 bases and J by 8 bases, 4 bases remained unmatched. Germline V gives CDR1 SNHLY, CDR2 FYNNEI. The CDR3 is made up of 13 amino acids. The CDR3 reads CASSRTGPEKLFF. The CDR3, as DNA: TGTGCCAGCAGTCGGACAGGGCCCGAAAAACTGTTTTTT.

The chain employs TRBV2 and TRBJ2-6; D gene uncertain. Trimming cost V 6 bases and J 1 base, with 10 bases left between them. Germline assignment: CDR1 SNHLY and CDR2 FYNNEI. This CDR3 has 15 residues. CDR3 DNA: TGTGCCAGCAGCCCAGTCGGGTCTGGGGCCAACGTCCTGACTTTC. As protein: CASSPVGSGANVLTF.

V usage is TRBV6-1 and J usage is TRBJ1-2, with 9 bases lining up with TRBD1. CDR3 length: 17 amino acids. The J segment lost 2 bases and the V segment lost 3 bases, leaving 10 bases of the junction unmatched. The V gene's germline CDR1 is MNHNS and CDR2 SASEGT. As DNA, the CDR3 is TGTGCCAGCAGTGAGCCATCACCCGGGACAGGGAACTATGGCTACACCTTC. Amino acids: CASSEPSPGTGNYGYTF.

The chain links TRBV18 to TRBJ2-7; D is perhaps TRBD1 (6 bases). This CDR3 comprises 12 residues. V lost 6 bases and J 3 bases, leaving 9 bases between the germline ends. CDR1 is KGHSH and CDR2 is LQKENI in the germline V gene. CDR3 sequence reads: CASSQGGYEQYF. Written as DNA, the CDR3 is TGTGCCAGCTCGCAAGGGGGCTACGAGCAGTACTTC.

This chain connects TRBV7-8 to TRBJ2-7, with D perhaps matching TRBD2 (5 bases). The length of the CDR3 is 14 residues. Germline lookup yields CDR1 SGHVS and CDR2 FQNEAQ. V dropped 5 bases and J dropped 1 base, with 12 bases sitting between them. CDR3 nucleotide sequence: TGTGCCAGCAGCCCCGGACTTTATTCCTACGAGCAGTACTTC. Its translation is CASSPGLYSYEQYF.

The rearrangement uses TRBV7-2 and TRBJ2-7, with 13 bases aligning to TRBD2. Germline V CDR1 and CDR2: SGHTA, FQGNSA. V dropped 4 bases and J dropped 11; count of bases not matched to a gene: 5. The CDR3 spans 13 residues. CDR3 DNA: TGTGCCAGCAGCTCGGGGACTAGCGGGATCGAGTACTTC. This sequence encodes CASSSGTSGIEYF.

The CDR3 sequence: CATARVFTEAFF. In DNA form, the CDR3 reads TGTGCCACAGCCCGGGTCTTCACTGAAGCTTTCTTT. The chain uses TRBV6-1 and TRBJ1-1; D remains ambiguous. Per the germline V gene, CDR1 is MNHNS and CDR2 is SASEGT. The CDR3 is made up of 12 amino acids. V was trimmed by 10 bases and J by 4 bases, leaving 13 bases between them.